The 4 T cell receptor beta chains below all came from one sample that was sequenced in a study of T cell repertoires in cytomegalovirus infection. Antigen specificity for these receptors is unknown. TCRdb recomputed calls from the reads with MiXCR, one row per CDR3 protein. Here the sample spans approximately 910,000 distinct CDR3 sequences, 30% to 40% being singletons. The sequencing here drew on cultured CD8+ T cells from PBMCs, taken from culture after CMV antigen stimulation. The receptors here all came from a human donor in good health (CMV status not recorded). Some clones in this sample may be carry-over from other donors' samples.

This clonotype was seen many times. The gene calls are TRBV7-9 and TRBJ1-1, with TRBD1 identical over 11 bases. The CDR3 sequence is 15 residues long. V gave up 5 bases and J gave up 1 base; unmatched junction bases: 3. CDR1 is SEHNR and CDR2 is FQNEAQ in the germline V gene (reference sequence). The DNA of the CDR3 is TGTGCCAGCAGCCCGGGACAGGGGGGGAACACTGAAGCTTTCTTT. This codes for CASSPGQGGNTEAFF.

This clonotype was found a few times. The genes are TRBV27 and TRBJ1-1; TRBD1 might be the D (6 bases). Trimming pared 2 bases from V and 8 bases from J, leaving 12 bases between. CDR1 and CDR2 from the germline V gene are MNHEY and SMNVEV (reference sequence). CDR3 size: 13 residues. The CDR3 region is CASSLPGHREAFF. The CDR3 region has the DNA TGTGCCAGCAGTTTACCGGGACACCGAGAAGCTTTCTTT.

There are a few counts of this clonotype. Here the CDR3 reads CSARDEKTEFIGELFF. The CDR3 nucleotides are TGCAGTGCTAGAGATGAAAAGACAGAGTTCATCGGGGAGCTGTTTTTT. This sequence joins TRBV20-1 and TRBJ2-2, with D possibly TRBD1 on 5 matching bases. The V end lost 0 bases, the J end lost 7 bases, and 18 bases lay between the germline ends. The germline CDR1 and CDR2 sequences are DFQATT and SNEGSKA (reference sequence). There are 16 residues in the CDR3.

This clonotype has a handful of counts. As DNA, the CDR3 is TGCGCCAGCAGCCAAGAAGACAACTCTGGAAACACCATATATTTT. Amino acids: CASSQEDNSGNTIYF. The genes are TRBV4-1 and TRBJ1-3, with unresolved D. Trimming stripped 0 bases from V and 0 bases from J, with 6 bases between. The CDR3 length is 15 residues. The germline V gene has CDR1 MGHRA and CDR2 YSYEKL.